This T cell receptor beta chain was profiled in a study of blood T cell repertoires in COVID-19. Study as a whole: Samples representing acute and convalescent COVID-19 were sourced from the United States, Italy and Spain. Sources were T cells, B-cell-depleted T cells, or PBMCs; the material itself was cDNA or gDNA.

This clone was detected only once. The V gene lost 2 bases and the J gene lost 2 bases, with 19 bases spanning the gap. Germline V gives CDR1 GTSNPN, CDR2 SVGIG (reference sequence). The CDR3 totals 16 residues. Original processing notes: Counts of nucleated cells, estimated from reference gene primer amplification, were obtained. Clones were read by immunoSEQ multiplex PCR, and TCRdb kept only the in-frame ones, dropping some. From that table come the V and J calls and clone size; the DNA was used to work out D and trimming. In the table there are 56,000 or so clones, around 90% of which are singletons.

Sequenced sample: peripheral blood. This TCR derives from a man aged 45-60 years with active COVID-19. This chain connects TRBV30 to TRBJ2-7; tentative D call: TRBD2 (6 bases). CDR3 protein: CAWSRSIGSITYEQYF. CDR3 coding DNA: TGTGCCTGGAGTCGGTCAATCGGGAGTATTACCTACGAGCAGTACTTC.